The rows below give T cell receptor beta chains drawn from one sample of a study of cytomegalovirus exposure and HLA in healthy donors. Repertoires were generated with immunoSEQ multiplex PCR, while TCRdb's copy carries only in-frame clones and drops some. Its listing shows 60,000 to 75,000 clones. Sequences were obtained from PBMCs. The receptors derive from a female donor in good health and CMV-seropositive. CDR3s include the opening cysteine and the closing phenylalanine or tryptophan. A D gene is named only where the DNA matches it firmly.

>NA|TRBV5-6|12|TRBJ2-3
CASRYNTDTQYF
TGTGCCAGCAGATATAACACAGATACGCAGTATTTT
>NA|TRBV10-1|12|TRBJ2-1
CASGRSTVEQFF
TGCGCCAGCGGTCGATCAACGGTGGAGCAGTTCTTC
>NA|TRBV7-2|13|TRBJ2-1
CASSLAYSPEQFF
TGTGCCAGCAGCTTAGCCTACAGCCCCGAGCAGTTCTTC
>TRBD2|TRBV18|17|TRBJ2-1
CASSPFPGTSGGNEQFF
TGTGCCAGCTCACCATTTCCCGGGACTAGCGGGGGGAATGAGCAGTTCTTC
>TRBD1|TRBV18|14|TRBJ1-5
CASSPPGGNQPQHF
TGTGCCAGCTCACCTCCAGGGGGGAATCAGCCCCAGCATTTT
>TRBD1|TRBV9|15|TRBJ2-7
CASSYTGQGAYEQYF
TGTGCCAGCAGCTACACGGGACAGGGGGCCTACGAGCAGTACTTC
>NA|TRBV6-4|14|TRBJ2-2
CASRLEGNTGELFF
TGTGCCAGCCGACTCGAGGGGAACACCGGGGAGCTGTTTTTT
>TRBD2|TRBV28|14|TRBJ2-5
CASSSGLAGETQYF
TGTGCCAGCAGTAGTGGACTAGCGGGAGAGACCCAGTACTTC
>NA|TRBV18|15|TRBJ1-2
CASSPPGKSNAGYTF
TGTGCCAGCTCACCACCGGGCAAATCTAACGCTGGCTACACCTTC
>NA|TRBV28|13|TRBJ2-4
CASSSGEDSVRYF
TGTGCCAGCAGTTCGGGTGAGGACTCTGTTCGGTACTTC
>NA|TRBV6-1|15|TRBJ2-2
CASVGRGGLGGELFF
TGTGCCAGCGTGGGGAGGGGGGGCCTTGGCGGGGAGCTGTTTTTT
>TRBD1|TRBV6-5|15|TRBJ1-3
CASSYKTGAGNTIYF
TGTGCCAGCAGTTACAAGACAGGGGCTGGAAACACCATATATTTT
>TRBD1|TRBV28|17|TRBJ2-6
CASSVETGVAGANVLTF
TGTGCCAGCAGTGTAGAAACAGGGGTTGCTGGGGCCAACGTCCTGACTTTC
>TRBD2|TRBV6-5|15|TRBJ2-1
CASSPRPSGSNEQFF
TGTGCCAGCAGCCCTCGGCCTAGCGGGAGCAATGAGCAGTTCTTC
>NA|TRBV11-2|16|TRBJ2-7
CASSLRSPGHRYEQYF
TGTGCCAGCAGCTTACGTTCTCCCGGACACCGCTACGAGCAGTACTTC
>NA|TRBV19|14|TRBJ2-3
CASSPLLASDTQYF
TGTGCCAGTAGTCCCCTGTTAGCCTCAGATACGCAGTATTTT
>TRBD2|TRBV7-9|13|TRBJ2-7
CASSPGLAGEQYF
TGTGCCAGCAGCCCGGGACTAGCCGGCGAGCAGTACTTC
>NA|TRBV5-1|14|TRBJ1-2
CASSLGQPNYGYTF
TGCGCCAGCAGCTTGGGACAACCGAACTATGGCTACACCTTC
>TRBD1|TRBV5-1|14|TRBJ2-7
CASSSGTGLYEQYF
TGCGCCAGCAGCTCGGGGACAGGGCTGTACGAGCAGTACTTC
>NA|TRBV28|14|TRBJ2-7
CASSLYDLAYEQYF
TGTGCCAGCAGTTTATACGACTTAGCCTACGAGCAGTACTTC
>NA|TRBV18|14|TRBJ2-7
CASSNSGPPYEQYF
TGTGCCAGCTCAAACAGCGGGCCCCCCTACGAGCAGTACTTC
>NA|TRBV4-1|13|TRBJ1-2
CASSQGESHGYTF
TGCGCCAGCAGCCAAGGAGAGTCTCATGGCTACACCTTC
>TRBD1|TRBV7-3|14|TRBJ2-2
CASSPGQSTGELFF
TGTGCCAGCAGCCCGGGACAGTCGACCGGGGAGCTGTTTTTT
>NA|TRBV5-1|16|TRBJ1-1
CASSPQQGSDHTEAFF
TGCGCCAGCAGCCCTCAACAGGGATCGGACCACACTGAAGCTTTCTTT
>NA|TRBV28|15|TRBJ2-7
CASRRLAGASYEQYF
TGTGCCAGCAGGCGCCTCGCGGGGGCAAGTTACGAGCAGTACTTC
>TRBD1|TRBV7-9|12|TRBJ2-7
CASSRQGYEQYF
TGTGCCAGCAGCCGACAGGGCTACGAGCAGTACTTC
>NA|TRBV10-1|15|TRBJ2-1
CASSLVTGVWGEQFF
TGCGCCAGCAGTCTCGTCACGGGGGTGTGGGGTGAGCAGTTCTTC
>NA|TRBV9|14|TRBJ2-3
CASSSKTGSDTQYF
TGTGCCAGCAGCTCTAAAACAGGTTCTGATACGCAGTATTTT
>NA|TRBV7-9|15|TRBJ2-7
CASIPGGAPGGEQYF
TGTGCCAGCATCCCTGGGGGGGCACCCGGTGGCGAGCAGTACTTC
>TRBD1|TRBV19|14|TRBJ1-5
CATGDRGSNQPQHF
TGTGCCACTGGGGACAGGGGTAGCAATCAGCCCCAGCATTTT
>NA|TRBV29-1|13|TRBJ1-1
CSVQGKLNTEAFF
TGCAGCGTGCAGGGGAAGCTGAACACTGAAGCTTTCTTT
>NA|TRBV13|14|TRBJ2-3
CASSRSSGTDTQYF
TGTGCCAGCAGTCGATCTAGCGGCACAGATACGCAGTATTTT
>NA|TRBV5-1|14|TRBJ2-7
CASSLVTDSYEQYF
TGCGCCAGCAGCTTGGTTACAGACTCCTACGAGCAGTACTTC
>NA|TRBV9|14|TRBJ1-2
CASSVAVANYGYTF
TGTGCCAGCAGCGTAGCTGTAGCTAACTATGGCTACACCTTC
>TRBD2|TRBV29-1|14|TRBJ2-3
CSARTSGRVYTQYF
TGCAGCGCCCGGACTAGCGGGAGGGTTTATACGCAGTATTTT
>TRBD2|TRBV7-9|14|TRBJ2-5
CASRRTRGQETQYF
TGTGCCAGCAGGAGGACTAGGGGACAAGAGACCCAGTACTTC
>TRBD1|TRBV5-1|14|TRBJ1-1
CASREQGGNTEAFF
TGCGCCAGCAGGGAGCAGGGGGGGAACACTGAAGCTTTCTTT
>TRBD1|TRBV6-6|16|TRBJ1-6
CASSYPETTGGSPLHF
TGTGCCAGCAGTTACCCTGAAACGACAGGGGGCTCACCCCTCCACTTT
>TRBD2|TRBV5-6|15|TRBJ2-7
CASSLTGTTSYEQYF
TGTGCCAGCAGCCTTACCGGGACTACCTCCTACGAGCAGTACTTC
>TRBD1|TRBV18|15|TRBJ2-7
CASSPPGQGSYEQYF
TGTGCCAGCTCACCGCCGGGACAGGGCTCCTACGAGCAGTACTTC
>NA|TRBV28|14|TRBJ1-2
CASSQGDGNYGYTF
TGTGCCAGCAGCCAGGGCGATGGTAACTATGGCTACACCTTC
>TRBD2|TRBV28|13|TRBJ2-2
CASGLAGVRELFF
TGTGCCAGCGGACTAGCGGGAGTGAGGGAGCTGTTTTTT
>TRBD1|TRBV18|14|TRBJ1-2
CASSPAGTGEGYTF
TGTGCCAGCTCACCCGCCGGGACAGGGGAAGGCTACACCTTC
>NA|TRBV6-1|12|TRBJ1-5
CASRGGNQPQHF
TGTGCCAGCCGGGGAGGCAATCAGCCCCAGCATTTT
>TRBD1|TRBV2|15|TRBJ2-3
CASREDRAGTDTQYF
TGTGCCAGCAGGGAGGACAGGGCGGGCACAGATACGCAGTATTTT
>TRBD2|TRBV4-2|15|TRBJ2-5
CASSQLAGDQETQYF
TGTGCCAGCAGCCAACTAGCGGGGGACCAAGAGACCCAGTACTTC
>TRBD1|TRBV6-5|15|TRBJ2-7
CASSFVGTGSYEQYF
TGTGCCAGCAGTTTCGTCGGGACAGGCTCCTACGAGCAGTACTTC
>TRBD2|TRBV7-9|15|TRBJ2-1
CASSLGSGVTNEQFF
TGTGCCAGCAGCTTAGGCAGCGGGGTTACGAATGAGCAGTTCTTC
>TRBD2|TRBV7-9|15|TRBJ2-5
CASSLWTSGVETQYF
TGTGCCAGCAGCCTGTGGACTAGCGGGGTGGAGACCCAGTACTTC
>TRBD2|TRBV29-1|14|TRBJ2-1
CSVGAGVTLNEQFF
TGCAGCGTGGGAGCGGGAGTTACTCTCAATGAGCAGTTCTTC
>NA|TRBV5-1|15|TRBJ1-5
CASSLLSGDNQPQHF
TGCGCCAGCAGCTTGTTGTCGGGGGACAATCAGCCCCAGCATTTT
>TRBD1|TRBV28|15|TRBJ1-2
CASSSPDRDDYGYTF
TGTGCCAGCTCATCACCGGACAGGGACGACTATGGCTACACCTTC